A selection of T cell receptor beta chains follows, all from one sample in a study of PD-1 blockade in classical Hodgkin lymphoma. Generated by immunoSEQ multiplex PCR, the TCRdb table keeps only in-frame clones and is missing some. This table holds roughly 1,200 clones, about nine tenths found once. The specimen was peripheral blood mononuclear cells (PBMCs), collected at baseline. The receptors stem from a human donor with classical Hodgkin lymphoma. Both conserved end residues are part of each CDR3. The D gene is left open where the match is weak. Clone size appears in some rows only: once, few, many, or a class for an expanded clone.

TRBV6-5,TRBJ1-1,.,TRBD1,TGTGCCAGCAGTTACTGGACAGGGAGGAACACTGAAGCTTTCTTT,CASSYWTGRNTEAFF
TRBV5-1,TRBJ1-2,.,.,TGCGCCAGCAGCGCCGGGGCCTATGGCTACACCTTC,CASSAGAYGYTF
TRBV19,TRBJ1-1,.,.,TGTGCCAGTAGTCCTCGTGGGACCTCGATGAACACTGAAGCTTTCTTT,CASSPRGTSMNTEAFF
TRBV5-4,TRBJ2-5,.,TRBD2,TGTGCCAGCAGCCCTGGGGTCCGCGGGGGGGCCAGCGAGACCCAGTACTTC,CASSPGVRGGASETQYF
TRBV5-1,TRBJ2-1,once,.,TGCGCCAGCAGCTTGGTAATTAGCTCGAATGAGCAGTTCTTC,CASSLVISSNEQFF
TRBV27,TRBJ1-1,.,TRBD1,TGTGCCAGCAGGTCTCCCAGGACAGGTGAAGCTTTCTTT,CASRSPRTGEAFF
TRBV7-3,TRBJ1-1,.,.,TGTGCCAGCAGCTTAAACGAAAGGGGAATGGGAACTGAAGCTTTCTTT,CASSLNERGMGTEAFF
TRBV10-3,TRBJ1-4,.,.,TGTGCCATCAGTGAAATCAGGTTTCGGGGGCTGGGTGAAAAACTGTTTTTT,CAISEIRFRGLGEKLFF
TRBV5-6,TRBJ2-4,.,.,TGTGCCAGCAGCTTGGAAGGGATCGGAAACATTCAGTACTTC,CASSLEGIGNIQYF
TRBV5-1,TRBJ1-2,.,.,TGCGCCAGCAGTCCTGGGGCAGCACTCCTTAACTATGGCTACACCTTC,CASSPGAALLNYGYTF
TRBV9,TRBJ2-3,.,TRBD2,TGTGCCAGCAGCGTGACTAGCGGGGGGGGTAATACGCAGTATTTT,CASSVTSGGGNTQYF
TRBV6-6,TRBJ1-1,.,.,TGTGCCAGCAGTTACTCGAGGAACACTGAAGCTTTCTTT,CASSYSRNTEAFF
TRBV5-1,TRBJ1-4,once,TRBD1,TGCGCCAGCAGACAGGGGGCGTTGGAAAAACTGTTTTTT,CASRQGALEKLFF
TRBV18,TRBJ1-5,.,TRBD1,TGTGCCAGCTCACCACCCGGGGACAGGGGCAATCAGCCCCAGCATTTT,CASSPPGDRGNQPQHF
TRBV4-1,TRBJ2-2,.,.,TGCGCCAGCAGCCCTATCTTGAAGAACACCGGGGAGCTGTTTTTT,CASSPILKNTGELFF
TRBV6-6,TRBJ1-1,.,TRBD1,TGTGCCAGCAGTCAGCCTCGACAGGGGAACACTGAAGCTTTCTTT,CASSQPRQGNTEAFF
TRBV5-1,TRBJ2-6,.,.,TGCGCCAGCAGCCGCCTACAGGGCTCTGGGGCCAACGTCCTGACTTTC,CASSRLQGSGANVLTF
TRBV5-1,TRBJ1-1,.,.,TGCGCCAGCAGGGGGGATTTTACTGAAGCTTTCTTT,CASRGDFTEAFF
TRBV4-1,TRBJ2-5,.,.,TGCGCCAGCAGCCAAAATGGTGAGACCCAGTACTTC,CASSQNGETQYF
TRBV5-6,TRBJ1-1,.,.,TGTGCCAGCAGCTTGGCCCGCCCCTCAACAGGGTTTCAGGCCACTGAAGCTTTCTTT,CASSLARPSTGFQATEAFF
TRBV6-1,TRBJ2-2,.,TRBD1,TGTGCCACCAGGGACAGGGCCACCGGGGAGCTGTTTTTT,CATRDRATGELFF
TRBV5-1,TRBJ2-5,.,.,TGCGCCAGCAGCTTGCTCCCGGGGCGCGAGACCCAGTACTTC,CASSLLPGRETQYF
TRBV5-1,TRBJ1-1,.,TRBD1,TGCGCCAGCAGCCACCTAGACAGGGGAGGGGGCACTGAAGCTTTCTTT,CASSHLDRGGGTEAFF
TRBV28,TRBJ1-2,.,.,TGTGCCAGCAGTTTCCCAGCCCGGAATGGCTACACCTTC,CASSFPARNGYTF
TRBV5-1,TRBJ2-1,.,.,TGCGCCAGCAGCTTGGACGTGGGGGATGAGCAGTTCTTC,CASSLDVGDEQFF
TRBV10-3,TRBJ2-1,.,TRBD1,TGTGCCATCAGTGGGACAGGGGGCCAGAATGAGCAGTTCTTC,CAISGTGGQNEQFF
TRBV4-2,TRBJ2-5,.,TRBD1,TGTGCCAGCAGCCAAGAGACAGTGGCTTTTGGGACAGGGATGTGGGAGACCCAGTACTTC,CASSQETVAFGTGMWETQYF
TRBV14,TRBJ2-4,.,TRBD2,TGTGCCAGCCCGCCGGGACTAGCGGGGCGAGCCAAAAACATTCAGTACTTC,CASPPGLAGRAKNIQYF